This is a list of T cell receptor beta chains from one sample in a study of T cell responses to AZD1222 COVID-19 vaccine. The protocol was immunoSEQ multiplex PCR, while the TCRdb copy is restricted to in-frame clones and leaves out a portion. The sample records under 150,000 clones, 92% being singletons. The material sequenced was peripheral blood, taken 28 days after the second AZD1222 dose. These receptors all stem from an adult who received the AZD1222 COVID-19 vaccine. Each CDR3 is given with its conserved first and last residue. A D gene is named only where the DNA matches it firmly. Size tells how often a clone was seen (once, few, many) or the class of an expanded clone, and some rows leave it out.

abundance,v_gene,j_gene,d_gene,CDR3aa,CDR3nt
NA,TRBV19,TRBJ1-6,NA,CASSIGPNSYSPLHF,TGTGCCAGTAGTATAGGACCGAACTCCTATTCACCCCTCCACTTT
NA,TRBV4-2,TRBJ2-2,TRBD1,CASSLFWDRGTGELFF,TGTGCCAGCAGCCTCTTCTGGGACAGGGGCACCGGGGAGCTGTTTTTT
NA,TRBV28,TRBJ2-5,NA,CASTEDTPRTQYF,TGTGCCAGCACTGAAGACACCCCCAGGACCCAGTACTTC
NA,TRBV6-1,TRBJ1-5,NA,CASSERRGLNQPQHF,TGTGCCAGCAGTGAGAGGCGAGGACTCAATCAGCCCCAGCATTTT
few,TRBV5-8,TRBJ1-3,NA,CASSLVDLTSGNTIYF,TGTGCCAGCAGCCTCGTGGACCTGACTTCTGGAAACACCATATATTTT
NA,TRBV5-1,TRBJ2-3,NA,CASSLVSTADTQYF,TGCGCCAGCAGCTTGGTTAGCACTGCAGATACGCAGTATTTT
NA,TRBV7-3,TRBJ1-1,NA,CASSSPGRNTEAFF,TGTGCCAGCAGCTCCCCAGGAAGGAACACTGAAGCTTTCTTT
NA,TRBV4-2,TRBJ1-1,NA,CASSQDRRTEAFF,TGTGCCAGCAGCCAAGATCGGAGGACTGAAGCTTTCTTT
NA,TRBV6-2/TRBV6-3,TRBJ2-3,NA,CASSYSSESTDTQYF,TGTGCCAGCAGTTACTCCTCAGAGAGCACAGATACGCAGTATTTT
NA,TRBV30,TRBJ1-1,NA,CAWSGLGAAVAFF,TGTGCCTGGAGTGGGTTGGGGGCCGCGGTAGCTTTCTTT
NA,TRBV15,TRBJ1-5,TRBD1,CATSSRDRARQPQHF,TGTGCCACCAGCAGCCGCGACAGGGCTCGACAGCCCCAGCATTTT
NA,TRBV14,TRBJ2-1,TRBD2,CASKESGMSSYNEQFF,TGTGCCAGCAAAGAAAGCGGGATGAGCTCCTACAATGAGCAGTTCTTC
NA,TRBV6-2/TRBV6-3,TRBJ1-5,NA,CASSYSSGRVSNQPQHF,TGTGCCAGCAGTTACTCATCAGGACGGGTTAGCAATCAGCCCCAGCATTTT
NA,TRBV3-1/TRBV3-2,TRBJ1-5,NA,CASSQDLNQPQHF,TGTGCCAGCAGCCAAGATTTGAATCAGCCCCAGCATTTT
NA,TRBV12-3/TRBV12-4,TRBJ1-1,NA,CASTLGVDLMAFF,TGTGCCAGCACCTTGGGGGTGGACCTGATGGCTTTCTTT
NA,TRBV6-5,TRBJ1-6,NA,CASSFVGQRNSPLHF,TGTGCCAGCAGTTTCGTGGGACAACGTAATTCACCCCTCCACTTT
NA,TRBV18,TRBJ2-2,NA,CASSPTGSLPNTGELFF,TGTGCCAGCTCGCCTACCGGGAGCCTACCAAACACCGGGGAGCTGTTTTTT
NA,TRBV7-2,TRBJ2-5,NA,CASSYQGYETQYF,TGTGCCAGCAGTTATCAGGGGTACGAGACCCAGTACTTC
once,TRBV30,TRBJ1-5,TRBD1,CAWSVNAGGGQPQHF,TGTGCCTGGAGTGTCAATGCAGGGGGGGGTCAGCCCCAGCATTTT
NA,TRBV21-1,TRBJ1-4,NA,CASSKGTGDEKLFF,TGTGCCAGCAGCAAAGGGACAGGGGATGAAAAACTGTTTTTT
many,TRBV19,TRBJ2-3,TRBD2,CASSGGVTDTQYF,TGTGCCAGTAGCGGGGGGGTCACAGATACGCAGTATTTT
NA,TRBV6-1,TRBJ1-2,TRBD1,CAIHRGPVGYTF,TGTGCCATACACAGGGGGCCTGTGGGCTACACCTTC